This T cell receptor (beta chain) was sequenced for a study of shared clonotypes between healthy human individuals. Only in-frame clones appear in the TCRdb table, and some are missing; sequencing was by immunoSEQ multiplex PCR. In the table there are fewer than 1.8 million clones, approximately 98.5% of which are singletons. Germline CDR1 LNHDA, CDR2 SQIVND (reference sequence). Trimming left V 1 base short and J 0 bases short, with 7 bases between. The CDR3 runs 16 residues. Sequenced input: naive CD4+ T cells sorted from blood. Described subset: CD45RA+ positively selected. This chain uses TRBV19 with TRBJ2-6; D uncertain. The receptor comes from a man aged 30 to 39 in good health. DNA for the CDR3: TGTGCCAGTAGTATAGTGGCAGGCTCTGGGGCCAACGTCCTGACTTTC. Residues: CASSIVAGSGANVLTF.